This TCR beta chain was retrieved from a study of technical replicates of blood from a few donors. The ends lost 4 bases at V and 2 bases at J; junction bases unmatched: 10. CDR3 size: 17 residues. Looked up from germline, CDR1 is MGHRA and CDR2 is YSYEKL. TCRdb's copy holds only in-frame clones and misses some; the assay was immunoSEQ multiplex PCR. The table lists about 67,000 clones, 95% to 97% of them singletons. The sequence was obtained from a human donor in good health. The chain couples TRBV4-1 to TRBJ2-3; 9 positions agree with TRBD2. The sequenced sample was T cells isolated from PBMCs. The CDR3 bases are TGCGCCAGCAGCCTACTGTCACTAGCGGGTGTCACAGATACGCAGTATTTT. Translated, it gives CASSLLSLAGVTDTQYF.